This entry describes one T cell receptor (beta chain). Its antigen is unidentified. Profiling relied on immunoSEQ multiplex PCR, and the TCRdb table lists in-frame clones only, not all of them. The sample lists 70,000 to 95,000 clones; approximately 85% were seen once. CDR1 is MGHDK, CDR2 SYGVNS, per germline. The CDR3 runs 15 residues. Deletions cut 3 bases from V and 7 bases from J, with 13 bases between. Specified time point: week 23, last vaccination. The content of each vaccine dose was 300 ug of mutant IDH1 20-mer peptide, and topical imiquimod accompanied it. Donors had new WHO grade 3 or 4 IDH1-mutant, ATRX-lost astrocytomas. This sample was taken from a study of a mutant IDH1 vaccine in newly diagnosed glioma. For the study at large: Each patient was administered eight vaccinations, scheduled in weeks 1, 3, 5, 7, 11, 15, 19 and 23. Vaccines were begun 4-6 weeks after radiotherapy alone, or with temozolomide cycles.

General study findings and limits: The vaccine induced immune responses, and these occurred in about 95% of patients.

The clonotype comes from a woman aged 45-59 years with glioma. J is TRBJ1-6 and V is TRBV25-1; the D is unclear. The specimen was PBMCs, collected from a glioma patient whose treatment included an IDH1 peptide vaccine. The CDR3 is CASSEHRSGNSPLHF. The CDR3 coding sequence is TGTGCCAGCAGTGAGCACAGAAGCGGCAATTCACCCCTCCACTTT.